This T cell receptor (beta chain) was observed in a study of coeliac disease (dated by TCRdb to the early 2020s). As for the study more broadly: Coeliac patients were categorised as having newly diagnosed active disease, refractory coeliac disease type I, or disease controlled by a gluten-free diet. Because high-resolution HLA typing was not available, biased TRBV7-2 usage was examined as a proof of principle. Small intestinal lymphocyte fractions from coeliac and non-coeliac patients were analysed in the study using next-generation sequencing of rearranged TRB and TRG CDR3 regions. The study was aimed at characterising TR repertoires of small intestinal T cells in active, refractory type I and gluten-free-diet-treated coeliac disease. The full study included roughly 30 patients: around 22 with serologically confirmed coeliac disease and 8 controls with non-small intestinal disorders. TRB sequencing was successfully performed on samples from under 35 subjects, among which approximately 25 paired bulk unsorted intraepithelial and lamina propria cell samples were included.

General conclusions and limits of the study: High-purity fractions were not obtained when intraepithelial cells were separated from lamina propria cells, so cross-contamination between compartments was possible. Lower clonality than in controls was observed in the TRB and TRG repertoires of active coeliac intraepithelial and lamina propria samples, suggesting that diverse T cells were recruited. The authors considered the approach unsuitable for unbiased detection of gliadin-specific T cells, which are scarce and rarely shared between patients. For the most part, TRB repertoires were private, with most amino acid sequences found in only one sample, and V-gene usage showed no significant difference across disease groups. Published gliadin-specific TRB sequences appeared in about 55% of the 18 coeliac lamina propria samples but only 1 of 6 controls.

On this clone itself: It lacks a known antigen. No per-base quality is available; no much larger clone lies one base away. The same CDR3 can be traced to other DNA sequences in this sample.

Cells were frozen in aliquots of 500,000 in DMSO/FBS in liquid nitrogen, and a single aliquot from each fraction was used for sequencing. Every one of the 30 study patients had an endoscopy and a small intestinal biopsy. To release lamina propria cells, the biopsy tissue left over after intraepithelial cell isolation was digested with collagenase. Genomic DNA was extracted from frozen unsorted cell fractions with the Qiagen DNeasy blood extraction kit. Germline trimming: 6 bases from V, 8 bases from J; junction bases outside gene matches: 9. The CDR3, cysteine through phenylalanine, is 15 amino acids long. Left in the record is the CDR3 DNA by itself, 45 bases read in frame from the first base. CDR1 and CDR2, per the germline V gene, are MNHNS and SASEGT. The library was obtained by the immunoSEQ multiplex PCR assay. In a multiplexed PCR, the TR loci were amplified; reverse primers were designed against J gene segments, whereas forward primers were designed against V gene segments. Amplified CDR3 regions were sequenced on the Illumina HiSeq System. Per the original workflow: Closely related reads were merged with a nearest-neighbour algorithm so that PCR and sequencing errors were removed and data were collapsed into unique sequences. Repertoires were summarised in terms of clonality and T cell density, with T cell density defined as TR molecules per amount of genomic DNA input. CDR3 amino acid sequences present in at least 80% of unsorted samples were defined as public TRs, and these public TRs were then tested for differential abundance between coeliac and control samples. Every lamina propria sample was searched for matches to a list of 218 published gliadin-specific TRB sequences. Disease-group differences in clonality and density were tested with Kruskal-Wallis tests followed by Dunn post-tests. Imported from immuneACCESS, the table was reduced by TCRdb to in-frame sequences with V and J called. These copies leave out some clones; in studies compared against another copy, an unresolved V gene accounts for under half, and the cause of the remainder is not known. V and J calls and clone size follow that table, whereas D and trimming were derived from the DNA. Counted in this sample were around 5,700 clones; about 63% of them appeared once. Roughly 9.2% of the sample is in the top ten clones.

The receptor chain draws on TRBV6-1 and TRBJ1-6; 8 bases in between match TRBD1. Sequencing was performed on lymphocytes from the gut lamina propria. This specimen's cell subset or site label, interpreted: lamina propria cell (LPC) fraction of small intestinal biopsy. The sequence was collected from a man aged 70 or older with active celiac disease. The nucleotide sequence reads TGTGCCAGCAGGGTCGGCAGGGGGCCGGATTCACCCCTCCACTTT. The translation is CASRVGRGPDSPLHF.